The T cell receptor beta chain under discussion was sequenced for a study of cytomegalovirus exposure and HLA in healthy donors. Study-wide points: In vitro checks showed that a few CMV-associated chains really do target CMV antigens.

To note about this clone: Its matching antigen is unknown.

The germline gives CDR1 SQVTM, CDR2 ANQGSEA. The CDR3 has 13 residues. Trimming pared 7 bases from V and 0 bases from J, leaving 12 bases between. Primers: 60 Vbeta forward and 13 Jbeta reverse. Sequencing used immunoSEQ multiplex PCR; TCRdb keeps in-frame clones, though not all of them. This sample lists 90,000 to 100,000 clones; its ten largest clones have around 3.4%. The receptor was isolated from a woman aged 25 to 39 in good health and CMV-seronegative. This rearrangement joins TRBV29-1 to TRBJ1-1; tentative D call: TRBD1 (5 bases). Sequencing input: PBMCs. The CDR3 DNA is TGCAGCGGCACGGGGGGGATGAACACTGAAGCTTTCTTT. This translates into CSGTGGMNTEAFF. The full variable domain, rest sourced from reference TRBV29-1 and TRBJ1-1, is SAVISQKPSRDICQRGTSLTIQCQVDSQVTMMFWYRQQPGQSLTLIATANQGSEATYESGFVIDKFPISRPNLTFSTLTVSNMSPEDSSIYLCSGTGGMNTEAFFGQGTRLTVV.